This T cell receptor (beta chain) was documented in a study of T cells in Graves' hyperthyroidism and ophthalmopathy. Amplified regions were TCR beta CDR3 sequences from RNA transcripts. The HTBI primer set was used in a first-round RT-PCR of the TCR CDR3. TCRdb reprocessed the multiplex PCR reads with MiXCR, giving one entry per CDR3 protein. Of 250,000 to 300,000 distinct CDR3 sequences in the sample, 13% were seen once. CDR1 SGHDT and CDR2 YYEEEE come from the germline V gene. V lost 5 bases to trimming and J lost 5 bases; unmatched junction nucleotides: 8. The CDR3 runs 16 residues. Together with thyroid ultrasound, orbital computed tomography, serum thyroxine and TRAb, clinical symptoms were used for diagnoses. From under 12 ml of fresh peripheral blood, PBMCs were isolated. General study findings and limits: Blood also showed most of the thyroid clonotypes that were expanded above 0.001.

In the case of this clonotype: Its antigen is unidentified.

This clonotype originated in a woman younger than 45 with Graves' hyperthyroidism that later progressed to Graves' ophthalmopathy. The sample comprised blood. The chain carries TRBV5-6 and TRBJ2-2, with 11 bases fitting TRBD2. The CDR3 DNA reads as TGTGCCAGCAGATATGCGGGACTAGCGGAAACCGGGGAGCTGTTTTTT. Protein sequence: CASRYAGLAETGELFF.